This passage covers 30 T cell receptor beta chains from one sample sequenced in a study of T cells in Graves' hyperthyroidism and ophthalmopathy. TCR beta CDR3 sequences were amplified from RNA transcripts. Using the HTBI primer set, a first-round RT-PCR was run on the TCR CDR3. TCRdb reprocessed the multiplex PCR reads via MiXCR and lists one record per CDR3 protein. The sample shows over 500,000 distinct CDR3 sequences, 15% to 20% of them seen only once. The sample taken for sequencing was blood. The receptor set was obtained from a woman aged 25-40 years with Graves' ophthalmopathy.

This rearrangement joins TRBV24-1 to TRBJ1-2; TRBD1 is a possible D gene (6 bases). The germline gives CDR1 KGHDR, CDR2 SFDVKD. Trimming removed 6 bases at V and 10 bases at J, with 14 bases between. CDR3 length: 12 residues. In DNA, the CDR3 is TGTGCCACCAGTAAGGCAGAGGGGGACTACACCTTC. Translated: CATSKAEGDYTF.

The V call is TRBV2, the J call TRBJ1-3, with D maybe TRBD1 (5 bases). The CDR3 is 15 residues long. Germline CDR1 and CDR2: SNHLY and FYNNEI. Between the trimmed V and J ends, which lost 2 bases and 0 bases, there was a span of 8 bases. DNA of the CDR3: TGTGCCAGCAGTGAATGGGGGTCCTCTGGAAACACCATATATTTT. This codes for CASSEWGSSGNTIYF.

The gene calls are TRBV27 and TRBJ2-7; D ambiguous. The germline V and J ends were trimmed by 6 bases and 3 bases, with 15 bases remaining between them. The length of the CDR3 is 14 residues. Germline V gene data show CDR1 as MNHEY and CDR2 as SMNVEV (reference sequence). Here the CDR3 reads CASRRSPDHYEQYF. DNA of the CDR3: TGTGCCAGCAGGCGTAGCCCCGATCACTACGAGCAGTACTTC.

This clonotype was counted a few times. The gene calls are TRBV30 and TRBJ1-1, with a tentative D call TRBD1 (5 bases). The CDR3 has 13 residues. Germline CDR1 is GTSNPN and CDR2 is SVGIG (reference sequence). V lost 0 bases, J lost 4 bases, and 9 bases lay in between. The CDR3 DNA sequence: TGTGCCTGGAGTGTCGGGGGGGGCACTGAAGCTTTCTTT. It specifies CAWSVGGGTEAFF.

V is TRBV25-1 and J is TRBJ2-7; tentatively, D is TRBD1 (5 bases). Per the germline V gene, CDR1 is MGHDK and CDR2 is SYGVNS. Trimming cost V 9 bases and J 1 base, with 16 bases left between them. The CDR3 is 14 residues long. CDR3 sequence reads: CARYNRHTSYEQYF. CDR3 sequence (DNA): TGTGCCAGGTATAACAGGCATACTTCCTACGAGCAGTACTTC.

This clonotype has at least ten counts. This rearrangement joins TRBV7-9 to TRBJ2-7; D perhaps matches TRBD1 (5 bases). Germline CDR1 reads SEHNR; CDR2 reads FQNEAQ (reference sequence). The germline V and J ends were trimmed by 5 bases and 1 base, with 15 bases remaining between them. The CDR3 contains 15 residues. DNA of the CDR3: TGTGCCAGCAGCCGACAGAATAAAGGGTCCTACGAGCAGTACTTC. Its translation is CASSRQNKGSYEQYF.

V usage is TRBV9 and J usage is TRBJ1-5; D may be TRBD1 (5 bases). The germline V gene has CDR1 SGDLS and CDR2 YYNGEE. The CDR3 covers 14 residues. V lost 3 bases and J 2 bases, leaving 9 bases between the germline ends. CDR3 protein: CASSGAGGNQPQHF. The CDR3 DNA reads as TGTGCCAGCAGCGGCGCGGGGGGCAATCAGCCCCAGCATTTT.

This clonotype was counted a few times. This sequence joins TRBV6-2 or TRBV6-3 and TRBJ2-1, with D uncertain. Between the trimmed V and J ends, which lost 7 bases and 6 bases, there was a span of 10 bases. The CDR3 is 12 amino acids. Germline CDR1 reads MNHEY; CDR2 reads SVGEGT. This CDR3 reads CASTLSGNEQFF. In nucleotides, the CDR3 is TGTGCCAGCACCCTGTCTGGCAATGAGCAGTTCTTC.

At least ten counts were recorded for this clonotype. The V gene is TRBV7-2, the J gene TRBJ1-2, with D unclear. The CDR3 contains 14 residues. Trimming pared 7 bases from V and 3 bases from J, leaving 15 bases between. Germline assignment: CDR1 SGHTA and CDR2 FQGNSA. DNA of the CDR3: TGTGCCAGCACCCAGAAGTGGCAGGACTATGGCTACACCTTC. This gives the protein CASTQKWQDYGYTF.

At least ten counts were recorded for this clonotype. The chain uses TRBV30 and TRBJ1-5; perhaps TRBD1 as D (5 bases). Trimming left V 4 bases short and J 1 base short, with 17 bases between. The CDR3 is 16 amino acids. Per germline, CDR1 GTSNPN and CDR2 SVGIG (reference sequence). CDR3 residues: CAWTSRDFRSNQPQHF. The CDR3 DNA is TGTGCCTGGACATCCAGGGACTTCAGGAGCAATCAGCCCCAGCATTTT.

This clonotype was counted at least ten times. V is TRBV19 and J is TRBJ1-5; possible D gene TRBD1, 5 bases. CDR3 length: 15 residues. Germline CDR1 and CDR2: LNHDA and SQIVND (reference sequence). V was trimmed by 1 base and J by 2 bases, leaving 9 bases between them. Here the CDR3 DNA reads TGTGCCAGTAGTATAGGGGGCATGGGCAATCAGCCCCAGCATTTT. Residues: CASSIGGMGNQPQHF.

This clonotype was detected only a few times. V is TRBV30 and J is TRBJ2-5; TRBD1 agrees at 9 bases. V lost 0 bases, J lost 7 bases, and 9 bases stayed unmatched. Per germline, CDR1 GTSNPN and CDR2 SVGIG (reference sequence). The CDR3 contains 15 residues. The CDR3 sequence: CAWSVLGQGRGTQYF. CDR3 nucleotides: TGTGCCTGGAGTGTACTAGGACAGGGGCGGGGGACCCAGTACTTC.

This clonotype was observed many times. The chain joins TRBV7-2 to TRBJ2-7; the D call may be TRBD1 or TRBD2 (6 bases each). Trimming left V 1 base short and J 3 bases short, with 13 bases between. This CDR3 is built from 15 residues. Germline V gene sequence: CDR1 SGHTA, CDR2 FQGNSA. CDR3 protein: CASSLEWGAHYEQYF. CDR3 nucleotides: TGTGCCAGCAGCTTAGAGTGGGGGGCACACTACGAGCAGTACTTC.

This chain links TRBV9 with TRBJ1-1; no reliable D call. Trimming removed 3 bases at V and 1 base at J, with 4 bases between. This CDR3 has 12 amino acids. CDR1 and CDR2 from the germline V gene are SGDLS and YYNGEE. The CDR3 DNA sequence: TGTGCCAGCAGCGCCGCGAACACTGAAGCTTTCTTT. It codes for CASSAANTEAFF.

This clonotype has ten or more counts. The rearrangement joins TRBV27 to TRBJ2-5, with D unresolved. This CDR3 is built from 12 residues. Germline-derived CDR1 and CDR2 are MNHEY and SMNVEV (reference sequence). V was trimmed by 5 bases and J by 3 bases, leaving 7 bases between them. This chain's CDR3 is CASSRPKETQYF. The DNA of the CDR3 is TGTGCCAGCAGTCGACCGAAAGAGACCCAGTACTTC.

This clonotype was observed at least ten times. The V call is TRBV15, the J call TRBJ2-3; 7 bases map to TRBD1. J gave up 1 base and V 0 bases, and 4 bases lay outside the gene matches. The germline V gene encodes CDR1 LNHNV and CDR2 YYDKDF (reference sequence). The CDR3 covers 16 residues. CDR3: CATSREGDSGTDTQYF. CDR3 DNA: TGTGCCACCAGCAGAGAGGGGGACAGTGGCACAGATACGCAGTATTTT.

There are many counts of this clonotype. The genes are TRBV6-2 or TRBV6-3 and TRBJ1-1; D is unclear. Trimming took 2 bases from V and 4 from J, leaving 8 bases between them. Germline V CDR1 and CDR2: MNHEY, SVGEGT. The CDR3 has 13 residues. The CDR3, as DNA: TGTGCCAGCAGTTACGCCACTGCCACTGAAGCTTTCTTT. Translated, it gives CASSYATATEAFF.

A few counts support this clonotype. A clone one base away is much larger, so this may be a read error. The J gene is TRBJ1-2, the V gene TRBV28; D is ambiguous. The CDR3 length is 13 residues. Germline CDR1 is MDHEN and CDR2 is SYDVKM. CDR3 coding DNA: TGTGACAGCAGTTTAGGGATACAGTTTGGCTACACCTTC. This translates into CDSSLGIQFGYTF.

In its sample, this clonotype was seen a few times. The chain employs TRBV30 and TRBJ1-4; 7 bases are a match to TRBD1. V trimming: 2 bases; J trimming: 3 bases; junction bases outside the gene matches: 6. Germline CDR1 and CDR2: GTSNPN and SVGIG (reference sequence). This CDR3 is 15 amino acids long. This CDR3 is CAWSFRGPANEKLFF. Here the CDR3 DNA reads TGTGCCTGGAGTTTTAGGGGGCCGGCTAATGAAAAACTGTTTTTT.

This clonotype was found a few times. This rearrangement joins TRBV25-1 to TRBJ2-7; D might be TRBD1 (5 bases). Germline CDR1 reads MGHDK; CDR2 reads SYGVNS. The CDR3 extends over 14 amino acids. Trimming took 5 bases from V and 1 from J, leaving 12 bases between them. CDR3 sequence (DNA): TGTGCCAGCAGTTGGCGGCAGGGATCCTACGAGCAGTACTTC. Residues: CASSWRQGSYEQYF.

This chain joins TRBV24-1 and TRBJ2-7; D is undetermined. CDR3 size: 14 residues. Trimming shortened V by 5 bases and J by 4 bases, and 14 bases separated the two germline ends. Germline CDR1 KGHDR, CDR2 SFDVKD. CDR3 nucleotide sequence: TGTGCCACCAGTGTGTTAGCCATCATTTACGAGCAGTACTTC. It yields the protein CATSVLAIIYEQYF.

Only one count was recorded for this clonotype. CDR3 nucleotides: TGTGCCAGTAGTGACCTTAGAGTAGCCAAAAACATTCAGTACTTC. It is translated as CASSDLRVAKNIQYF. V is TRBV19 and J is TRBJ2-4; D call uncertain. Germline V gene lookup returns CDR1 LNHDA and CDR2 SQIVND (reference sequence). Trimming shortened V by 5 bases and J by 0 bases, and 11 bases separated the two germline ends. CDR3 size: 15 residues.

A few counts support this clonotype. The chain carries TRBV4-2 and TRBJ1-6, with D hard to call. Germline V lookup: CDR1 LGHNA, CDR2 YNFKEQ. CDR3 length: 14 amino acids. With 0 bases removed from V and 7 bases from J, the gap between germline ends came to 7 bases. CDR3 bases: TGTGCCAGCAGCCAAGAGGTTGGAAATTCACCCCTCCACTTT. Its translation is CASSQEVGNSPLHF.

The table lists this clonotype with many counts. The V gene is TRBV12-3 or TRBV12-4, the J gene TRBJ1-1; D unclear. The CDR3 consists of 12 residues. V lost 3 bases and J lost 4, with 6 bases in between. The CDR3 nucleotides read TGTGCCAGCAGTTTCGATTTCACTGAAGCTTTCTTT. This sequence encodes CASSFDFTEAFF.

Remarks on this clonotype: This sequence may be a read error, since a much larger clone differs from it by one base. Lacking the conserved final phenylalanine or tryptophan, this CDR3 likely reflects a read error. The V and J genes are TRBV20-1 and TRBJ2-3; maybe TRBD2 (5 bases). The V gene lost 3 bases and the J gene lost 2 bases, with 15 bases spanning the gap. Germline V CDR1 and CDR2: DFQATT, SNEGSKA (reference sequence). The CDR3 sequence is 15 residues long. DNA for the CDR3: TGCAGTGCTAGGGAGGATCTTCCAACCACAGATACGCAGTATTCT. The encoded protein is CSAREDLPTTDTQYS.

The genes are TRBV16 and TRBJ2-2; D possibly corresponds to TRBD2 (6 bases). The CDR3 runs to 13 residues. V gave up 4 bases and J gave up 5 bases, with 8 bases separating them. Per the germline V gene, CDR1 is KGHSY and CDR2 is FQNENV. This CDR3 is CASSRGGTGELFF. The CDR3, as DNA: TGTGCCAGCAGCCGAGGAGGGACCGGGGAGCTGTTTTTT.

This clonotype has a count of ten or more. At one end the junction does not follow the germline gene, possibly because of a read error. The J gene is TRBJ2-1, the V gene TRBV5-1; D may correspond to TRBD1 or TRBD2 (5 bases each). CDR1 SGHRS and CDR2 YFSETQ come from the germline V gene. The CDR3 sequence is 11 residues long. The CDR3 DNA is TGTGCCAGCAGCTTAAGGGACGAGCAGTTCTTC. It translates to CASSLRDEQFF.

This clonotype was observed a handful of times. The V and J genes are TRBV6-5 and TRBJ1-3; D gene uncertain. This CDR3 contains 16 residues. Germline assignment: CDR1 MNHEY and CDR2 SVGAGI. Trimming stripped 0 bases from V and 0 bases from J, with 9 bases between. The CDR3 nucleotides are TGTGCCAGCAGTTACTCAGCAGACCTCTCTGGAAACACCATATATTTT. Its protein is CASSYSADLSGNTIYF.

In its sample, this clonotype was seen many times. This rearrangement joins TRBV12-5 to TRBJ2-3; D not resolved. The CDR3 sequence is 18 residues long. Germline CDR1 LGHNT, CDR2 FRNRAP. Deletions cut 0 bases from V and 1 base from J, with 17 bases between. This chain's CDR3 is CASGLVLSQVTGTDTQYF. The CDR3 region has the DNA TGTGCTAGTGGTTTGGTACTGTCCCAGGTCACTGGCACAGATACGCAGTATTTT.

Many counts were recorded for this clonotype. This chain connects TRBV12-3 or TRBV12-4 to TRBJ2-5, with 8 bases fitting TRBD2. V was pared by 3 bases and J by 5 bases, with 2 bases of the junction left unmatched. The CDR3 spans 13 residues. CDR3 nucleotides: TGTGCCAGCAGTTTTAGCGGGGACGAGACCCAGTACTTC. Translation: CASSFSGDETQYF.